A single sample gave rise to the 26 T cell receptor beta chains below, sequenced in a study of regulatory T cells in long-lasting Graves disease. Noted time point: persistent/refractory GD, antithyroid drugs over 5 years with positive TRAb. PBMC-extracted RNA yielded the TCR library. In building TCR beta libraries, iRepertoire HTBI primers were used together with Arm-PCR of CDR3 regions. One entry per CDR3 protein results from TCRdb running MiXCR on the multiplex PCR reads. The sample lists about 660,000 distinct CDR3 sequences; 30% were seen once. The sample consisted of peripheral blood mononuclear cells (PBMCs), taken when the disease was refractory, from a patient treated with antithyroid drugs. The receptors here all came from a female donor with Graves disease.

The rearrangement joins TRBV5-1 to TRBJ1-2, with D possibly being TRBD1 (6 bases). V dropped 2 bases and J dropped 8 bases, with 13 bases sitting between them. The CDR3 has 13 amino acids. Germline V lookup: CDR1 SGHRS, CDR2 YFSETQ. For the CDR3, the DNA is TGCGCCAGCAGCTTTTCGACAGGTCAAGGCTACACCTTC. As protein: CASSFSTGQGYTF. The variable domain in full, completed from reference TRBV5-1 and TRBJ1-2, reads KAGVTQTPRYLIKTRGQQVTLSCSPISGHRSVSWYQQTPGQGLQFLFEYFSETQRNKGNFPGRFSGRQFSNSRSEMNVSTLELGDSALYLCASSFSTGQGYTFGSGTRLTVV.

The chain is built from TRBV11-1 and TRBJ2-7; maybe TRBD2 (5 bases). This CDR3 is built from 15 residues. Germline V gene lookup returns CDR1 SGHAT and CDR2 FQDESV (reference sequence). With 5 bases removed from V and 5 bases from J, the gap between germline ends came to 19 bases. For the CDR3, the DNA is TGTGCCAGCAGCCGCCGGACTGGCTTCACCGACGAGCAGTACTTC. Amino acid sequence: CASSRRTGFTDEQYF.

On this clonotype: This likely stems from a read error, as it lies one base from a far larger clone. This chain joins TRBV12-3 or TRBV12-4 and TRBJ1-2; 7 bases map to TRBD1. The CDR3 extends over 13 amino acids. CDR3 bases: TGTGCCAGCAGCTTGGGACAGAACTATGACTACACCTTC. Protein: CASSLGQNYDYTF.

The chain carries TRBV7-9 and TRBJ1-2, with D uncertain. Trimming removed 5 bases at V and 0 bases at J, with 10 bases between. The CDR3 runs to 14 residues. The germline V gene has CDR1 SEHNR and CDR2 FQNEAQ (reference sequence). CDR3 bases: TGTGCCAGCAGCACCGCGTGGACTAACTATGGCTACACCTTC. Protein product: CASSTAWTNYGYTF.

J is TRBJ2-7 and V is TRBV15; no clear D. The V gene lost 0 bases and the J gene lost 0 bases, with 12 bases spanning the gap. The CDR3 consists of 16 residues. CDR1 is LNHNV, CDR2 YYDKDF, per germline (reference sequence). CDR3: CATSRDGLGSSYEQYF. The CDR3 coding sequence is TGTGCCACCAGCAGAGATGGTCTAGGGTCCTCCTACGAGCAGTACTTC.

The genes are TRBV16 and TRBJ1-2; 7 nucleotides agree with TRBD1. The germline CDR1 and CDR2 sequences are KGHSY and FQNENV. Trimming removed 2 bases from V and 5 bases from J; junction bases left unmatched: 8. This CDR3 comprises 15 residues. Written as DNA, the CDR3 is TGTGCCAGCAGCCAAGTGAAGGGGGCCCGATATGGCTACACCTTC. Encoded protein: CASSQVKGARYGYTF.

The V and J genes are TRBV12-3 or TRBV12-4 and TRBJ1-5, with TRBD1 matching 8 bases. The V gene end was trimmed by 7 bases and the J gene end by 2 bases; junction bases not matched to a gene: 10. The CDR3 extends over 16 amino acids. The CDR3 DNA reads TGTGCCAGCACCGGACAGGGCACCGTGGGCAATCAGCCCCAGCATTTT. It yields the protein CASTGQGTVGNQPQHF.

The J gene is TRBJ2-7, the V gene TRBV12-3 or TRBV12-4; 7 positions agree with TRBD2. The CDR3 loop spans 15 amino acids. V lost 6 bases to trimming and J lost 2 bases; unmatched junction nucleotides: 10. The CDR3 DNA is TGTGCCAGCAGCCGAATCACTAGCGAAACCTACGAGCAGTACTTC. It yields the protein CASSRITSETYEQYF.

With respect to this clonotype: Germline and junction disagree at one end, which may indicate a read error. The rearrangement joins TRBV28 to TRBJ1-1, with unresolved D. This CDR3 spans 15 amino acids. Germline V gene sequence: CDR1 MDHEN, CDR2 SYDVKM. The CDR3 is CASPKRVGMNTGAFF. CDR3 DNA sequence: TGTGCCAGCCCCAAGAGGGTGGGGATGAACACTGGAGCTTTCTTT.

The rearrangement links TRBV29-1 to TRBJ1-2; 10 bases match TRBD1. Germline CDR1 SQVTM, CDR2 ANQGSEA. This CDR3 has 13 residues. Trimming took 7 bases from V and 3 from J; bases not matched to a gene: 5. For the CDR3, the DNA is TGCAGCGCCGGACAGGGGGGGTACTATGGCTACACCTTC. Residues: CSAGQGGYYGYTF.

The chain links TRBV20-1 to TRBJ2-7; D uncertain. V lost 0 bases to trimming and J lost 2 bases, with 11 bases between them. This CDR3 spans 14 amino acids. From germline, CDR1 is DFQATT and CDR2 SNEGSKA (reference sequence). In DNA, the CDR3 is TGCAGTGCTAGAGATATGAGGACCACCTACGAGCAGTACTTC. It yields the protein CSARDMRTTYEQYF.

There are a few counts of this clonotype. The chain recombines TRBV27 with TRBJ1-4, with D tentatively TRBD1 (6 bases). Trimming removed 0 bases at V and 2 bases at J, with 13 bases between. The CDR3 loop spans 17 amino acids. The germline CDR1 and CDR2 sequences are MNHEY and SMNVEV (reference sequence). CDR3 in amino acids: CASSLSPGGATNEKLFF. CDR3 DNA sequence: TGTGCCAGCAGTTTATCTCCCGGGGGGGCGACTAATGAAAAACTGTTTTTT.

This CDR3 reads CASDGANYYEQYF. CDR3 bases: TGTGCCAGTGATGGGGCCAATTACTACGAGCAGTACTTC. This sequence joins TRBV6-1 and TRBJ2-7; a possible D gene is TRBD1 (5 bases). The V and J ends lost 9 bases and 3 bases respectively, with 15 bases between them. From germline, CDR1 is MNHNS and CDR2 SASEGT. This CDR3 has 13 residues.

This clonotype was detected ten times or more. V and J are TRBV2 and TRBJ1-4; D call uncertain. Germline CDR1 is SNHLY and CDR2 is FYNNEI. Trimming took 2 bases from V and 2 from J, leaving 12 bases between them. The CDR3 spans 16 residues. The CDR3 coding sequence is TGTGCCAGCAGTGAATTGGGAAGCGGGACTAATGAAAAACTGTTTTTT. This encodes CASSELGSGTNEKLFF.

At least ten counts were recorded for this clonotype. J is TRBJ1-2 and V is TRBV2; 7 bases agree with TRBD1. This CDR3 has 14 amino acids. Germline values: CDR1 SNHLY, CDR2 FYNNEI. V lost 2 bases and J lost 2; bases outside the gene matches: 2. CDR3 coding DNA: TGTGCCAGCAGTGAAAGGACAGGAAACTATGGCTACACCTTC. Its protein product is CASSERTGNYGYTF. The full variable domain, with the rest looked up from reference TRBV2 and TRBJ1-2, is EPEVTQTPSHQVTQMGQEVILRCVPISNHLYFYWYRQILGQKVEFLVSFYNNEISEKSEIFDDQFSVERPDGSNFTLKIRSTKLEDSAMYFCASSERTGNYGYTFGSGTRLTVV.

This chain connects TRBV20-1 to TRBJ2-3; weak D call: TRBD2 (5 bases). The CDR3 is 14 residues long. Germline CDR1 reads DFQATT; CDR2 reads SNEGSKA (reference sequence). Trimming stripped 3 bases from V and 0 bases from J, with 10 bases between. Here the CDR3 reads CSASRGSSTDTQYF. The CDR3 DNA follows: TGCAGTGCTAGCCGCGGGTCTAGCACAGATACGCAGTATTTT.

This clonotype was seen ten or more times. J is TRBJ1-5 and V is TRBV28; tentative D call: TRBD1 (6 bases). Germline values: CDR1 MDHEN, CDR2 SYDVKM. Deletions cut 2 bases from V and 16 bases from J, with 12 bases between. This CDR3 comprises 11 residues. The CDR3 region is CASSLDWDTHF. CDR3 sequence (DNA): TGTGCCAGCAGTTTAGATTGGGACACCCATTTT.

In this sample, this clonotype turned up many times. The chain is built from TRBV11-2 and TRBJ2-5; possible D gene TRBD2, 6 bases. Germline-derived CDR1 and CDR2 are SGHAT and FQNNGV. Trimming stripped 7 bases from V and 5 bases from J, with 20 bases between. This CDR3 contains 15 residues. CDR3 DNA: TGTGCCAGCACCCTATTGGGGGGAGATAAGGAGACCCAGTACTTC. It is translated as CASTLLGGDKETQYF.

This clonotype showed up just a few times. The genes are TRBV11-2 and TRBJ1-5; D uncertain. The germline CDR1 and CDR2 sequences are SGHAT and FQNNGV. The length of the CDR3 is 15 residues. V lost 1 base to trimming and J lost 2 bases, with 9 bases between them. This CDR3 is CASSLGRIGNQPQHF. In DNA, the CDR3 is TGTGCCAGCAGCTTAGGGCGAATAGGCAATCAGCCCCAGCATTTT.

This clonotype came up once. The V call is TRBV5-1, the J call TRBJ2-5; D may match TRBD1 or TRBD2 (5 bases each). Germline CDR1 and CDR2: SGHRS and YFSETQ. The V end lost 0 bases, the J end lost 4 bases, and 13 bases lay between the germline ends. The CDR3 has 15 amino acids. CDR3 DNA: TGCGCCAGCAGCTTGGATCGGATGGGGGTAGAGACCCAGTACTTC. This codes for CASSLDRMGVETQYF.

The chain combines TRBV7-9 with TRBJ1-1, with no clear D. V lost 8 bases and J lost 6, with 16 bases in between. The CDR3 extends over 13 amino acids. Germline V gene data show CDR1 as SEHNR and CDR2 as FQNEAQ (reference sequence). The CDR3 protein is CASSKGLGPEAFF. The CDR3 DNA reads TGTGCCAGCTCGAAAGGGCTCGGACCTGAAGCTTTCTTT.

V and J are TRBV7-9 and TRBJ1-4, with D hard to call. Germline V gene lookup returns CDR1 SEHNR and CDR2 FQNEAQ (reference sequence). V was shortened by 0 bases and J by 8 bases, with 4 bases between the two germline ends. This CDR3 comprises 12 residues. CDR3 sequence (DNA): TGTGCCAGCAGCTTAGCGACCGAAAAACTGTTTTTT. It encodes CASSLATEKLFF. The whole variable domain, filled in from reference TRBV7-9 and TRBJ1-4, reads DTGVSQNPRHKITKRGQNVTFRCDPISEHNRLYWYRQTLGQGPEFLTYFQNEAQLEKSRLLSDRFSAERPKGSFSTLEIQRTEQGDSAMYLCASSLATEKLFFGSGTQLSVL.

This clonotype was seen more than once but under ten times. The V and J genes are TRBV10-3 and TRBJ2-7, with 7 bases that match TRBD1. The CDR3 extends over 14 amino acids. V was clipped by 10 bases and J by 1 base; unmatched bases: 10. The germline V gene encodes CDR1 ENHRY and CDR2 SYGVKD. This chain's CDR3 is CATIDRDRSYEQYF. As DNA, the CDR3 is TGTGCCACCATCGACAGGGACCGTTCCTACGAGCAGTACTTC.

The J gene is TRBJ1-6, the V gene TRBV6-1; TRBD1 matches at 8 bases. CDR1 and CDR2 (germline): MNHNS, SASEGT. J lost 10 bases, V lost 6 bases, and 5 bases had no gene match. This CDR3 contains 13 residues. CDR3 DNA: TGTGCCAGCAGGCGACAGGGGACCTCACCCCTCCACTTT. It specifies CASRRQGTSPLHF.

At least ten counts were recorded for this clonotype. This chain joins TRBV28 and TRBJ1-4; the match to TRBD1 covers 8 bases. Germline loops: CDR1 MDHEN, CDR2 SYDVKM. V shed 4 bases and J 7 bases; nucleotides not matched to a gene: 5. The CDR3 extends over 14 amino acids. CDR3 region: CASSSTGDGEKLFF. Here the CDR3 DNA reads TGTGCCAGCAGTTCGACAGGGGACGGTGAAAAACTGTTTTTT. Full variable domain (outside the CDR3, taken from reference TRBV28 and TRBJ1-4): DVKVTQSSRYLVKRTGEKVFLECVQDMDHENMFWYRQDPGLGLRLIYFSYDVKMKEKGDIPEGYSVSREKKERFSLILESASTNQTSMYLCASSSTGDGEKLFFGSGTQLSVL.

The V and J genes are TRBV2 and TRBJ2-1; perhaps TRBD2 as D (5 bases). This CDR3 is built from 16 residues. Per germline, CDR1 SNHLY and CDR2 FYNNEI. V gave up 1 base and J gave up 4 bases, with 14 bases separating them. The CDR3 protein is CASSEGGRRLYNEQFF. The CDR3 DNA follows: TGTGCCAGCAGTGAAGGTGGGAGACGCCTTTACAATGAGCAGTTCTTC.